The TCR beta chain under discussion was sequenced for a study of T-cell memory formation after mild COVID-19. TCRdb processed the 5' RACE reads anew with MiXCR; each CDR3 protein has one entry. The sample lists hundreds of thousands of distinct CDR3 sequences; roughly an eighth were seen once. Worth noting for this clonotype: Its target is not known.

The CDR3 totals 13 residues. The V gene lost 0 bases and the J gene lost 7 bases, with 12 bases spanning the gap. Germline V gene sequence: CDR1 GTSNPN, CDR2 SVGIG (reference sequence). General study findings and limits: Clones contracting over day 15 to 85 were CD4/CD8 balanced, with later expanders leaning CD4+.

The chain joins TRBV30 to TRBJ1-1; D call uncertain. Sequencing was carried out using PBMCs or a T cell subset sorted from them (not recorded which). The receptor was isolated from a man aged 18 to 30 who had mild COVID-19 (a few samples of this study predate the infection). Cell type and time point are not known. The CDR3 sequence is CAWSVNGVIEAFF. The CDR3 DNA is TGTGCCTGGAGTGTAAATGGGGTCATTGAAGCTTTCTTT. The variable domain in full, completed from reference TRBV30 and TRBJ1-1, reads SQTIHQWPATLVQPVGSPLSLECTVEGTSNPNLYWYRQAAGRGLQLLFYSVGIGQISSEVPQNLSASRPQDRQFILSSKKLLLSDSGFYLCAWSVNGVIEAFFGQGTRLTVV.